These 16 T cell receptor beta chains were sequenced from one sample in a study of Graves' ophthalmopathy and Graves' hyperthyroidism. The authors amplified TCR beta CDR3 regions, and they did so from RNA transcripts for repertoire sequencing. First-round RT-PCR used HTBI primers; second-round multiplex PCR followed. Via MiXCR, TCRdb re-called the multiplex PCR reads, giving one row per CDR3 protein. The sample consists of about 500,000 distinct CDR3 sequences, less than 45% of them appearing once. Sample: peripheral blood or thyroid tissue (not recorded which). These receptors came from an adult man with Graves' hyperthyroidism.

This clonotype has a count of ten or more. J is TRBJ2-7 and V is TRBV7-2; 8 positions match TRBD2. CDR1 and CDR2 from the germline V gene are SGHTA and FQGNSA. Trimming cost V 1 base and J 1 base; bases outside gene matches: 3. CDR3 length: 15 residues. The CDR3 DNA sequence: TGTGCCAGCAGCTTAGGGGCGGGGGGTTCCTACGAGCAGTACTTC. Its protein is CASSLGAGGSYEQYF.

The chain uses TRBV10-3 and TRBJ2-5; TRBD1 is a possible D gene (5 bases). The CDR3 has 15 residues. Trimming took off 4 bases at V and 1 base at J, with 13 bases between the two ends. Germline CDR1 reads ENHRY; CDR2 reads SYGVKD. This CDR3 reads CAISAVDSFQETQYF. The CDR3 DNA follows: TGTGCCATCAGTGCTGTCGACAGCTTCCAAGAGACCCAGTACTTC.

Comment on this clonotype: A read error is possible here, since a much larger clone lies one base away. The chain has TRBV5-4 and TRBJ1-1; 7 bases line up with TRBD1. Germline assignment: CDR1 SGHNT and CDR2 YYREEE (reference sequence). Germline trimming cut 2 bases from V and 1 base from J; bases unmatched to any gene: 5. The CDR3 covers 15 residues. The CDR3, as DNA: TGTGCCAGCAGCTTACCTGAGGGGGCGAACACTGAAGCTTTCTTT. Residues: CASSLPEGANTEAFF. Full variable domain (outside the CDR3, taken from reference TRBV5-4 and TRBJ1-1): ETGVTQSPTHLIKTRGQQVTLRCSSQSGHNTVSWYQQALGQGPQFIFQYYREEENGRGNFPPRFSGLQFPNYSSELNVNALELDDSALYLCASSLPEGANTEAFFGQGTRLTVV.

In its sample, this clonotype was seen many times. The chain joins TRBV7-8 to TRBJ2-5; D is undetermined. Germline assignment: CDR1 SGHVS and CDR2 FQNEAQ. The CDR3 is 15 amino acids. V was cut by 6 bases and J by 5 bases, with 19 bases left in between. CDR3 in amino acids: CASRPKETNRETQYF. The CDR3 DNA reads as TGTGCCAGCAGGCCGAAGGAAACGAACCGCGAGACCCAGTACTTC. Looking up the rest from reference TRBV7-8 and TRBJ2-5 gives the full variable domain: GAGVSQSPRYKVAKRGQDVALRCDPISGHVSLFWYQQALGQGPEFLTYFQNEAQLDKSGLPSDRFFAERPEGSVSTLKIQRTQQEDSAVYLCASRPKETNRETQYFGPGTRLLVL.

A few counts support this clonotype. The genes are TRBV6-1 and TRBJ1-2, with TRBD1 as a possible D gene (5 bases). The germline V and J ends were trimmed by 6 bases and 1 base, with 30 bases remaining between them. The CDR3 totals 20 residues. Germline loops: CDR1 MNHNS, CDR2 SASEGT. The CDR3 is CASSSQATAQGLSVNYGYTF. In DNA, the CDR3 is TGTGCCAGCAGCTCCCAAGCGACCGCGCAGGGTCTCTCAGTTAACTATGGCTACACCTTC.

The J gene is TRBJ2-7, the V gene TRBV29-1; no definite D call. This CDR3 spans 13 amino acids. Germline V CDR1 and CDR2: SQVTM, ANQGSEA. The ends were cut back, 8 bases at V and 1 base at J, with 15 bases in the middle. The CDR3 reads CSFRQDESYEQYF. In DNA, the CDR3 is TGCAGCTTTCGCCAGGACGAGTCCTACGAGCAGTACTTC.

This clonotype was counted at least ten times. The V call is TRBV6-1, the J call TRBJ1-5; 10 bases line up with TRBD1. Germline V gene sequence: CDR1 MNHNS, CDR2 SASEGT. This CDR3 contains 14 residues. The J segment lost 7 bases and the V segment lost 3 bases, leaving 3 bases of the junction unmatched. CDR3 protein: CASSDRTGGQPQHF. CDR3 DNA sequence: TGTGCCAGCAGTGACCGGACAGGGGGGCAGCCCCAGCATTTT.

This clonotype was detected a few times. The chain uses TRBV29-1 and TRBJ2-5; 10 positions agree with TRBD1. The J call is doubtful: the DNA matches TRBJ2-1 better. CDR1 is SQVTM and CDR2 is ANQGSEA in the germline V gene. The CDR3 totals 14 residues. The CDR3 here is CSFRDRGFSPQQFF. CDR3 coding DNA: TGCAGCTTCCGGGACAGGGGATTTTCCCCGCAGCAGTTCTTC.

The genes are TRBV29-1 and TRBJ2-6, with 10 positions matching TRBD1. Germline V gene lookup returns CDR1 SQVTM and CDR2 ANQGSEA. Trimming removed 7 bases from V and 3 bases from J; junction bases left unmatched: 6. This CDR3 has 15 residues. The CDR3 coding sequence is TGCAGCGACCGGGACAGGGGCAATGGGGCCAACGTCCTGACTTTC. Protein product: CSDRDRGNGANVLTF. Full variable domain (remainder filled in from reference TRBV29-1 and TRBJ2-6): SAVISQKPSRDICQRGTSLTIQCQVDSQVTMMFWYRQQPGQSLTLIATANQGSEATYESGFVIDKFPISRPNLTFSTLTVSNMSPEDSSIYLCSDRDRGNGANVLTFGAGSRLTVL.

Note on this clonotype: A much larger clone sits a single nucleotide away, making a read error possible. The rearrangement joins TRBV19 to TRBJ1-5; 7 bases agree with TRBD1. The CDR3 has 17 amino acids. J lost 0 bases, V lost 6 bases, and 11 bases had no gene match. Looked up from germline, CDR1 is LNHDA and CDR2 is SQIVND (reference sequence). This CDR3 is CASRERDRAASNQPQHF. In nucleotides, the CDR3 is TGTGCCAGTAGGGAGAGAGACAGGGCGGCTAGCAATCAGCCCCAGCATTTT. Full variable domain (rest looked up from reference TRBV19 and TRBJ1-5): DGGITQSPKYLFRKEGQNVTLSCEQNLNHDAMYWYRQDPGQGLRLIYYSQIVNDFQKGDIAEGYSVSREKKESFPLTVTSAQKNPTAFYLCASRERDRAASNQPQHFGDGTRLSIL.

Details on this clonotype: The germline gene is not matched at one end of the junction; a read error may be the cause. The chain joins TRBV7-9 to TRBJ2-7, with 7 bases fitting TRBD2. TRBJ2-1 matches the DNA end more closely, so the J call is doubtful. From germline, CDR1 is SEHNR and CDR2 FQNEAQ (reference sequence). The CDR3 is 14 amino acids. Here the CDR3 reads CASSQDGAGDEQFF. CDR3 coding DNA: TGCGCCAGCAGCCAAGATGGGGCGGGGGATGAGCAGTTCTTC.

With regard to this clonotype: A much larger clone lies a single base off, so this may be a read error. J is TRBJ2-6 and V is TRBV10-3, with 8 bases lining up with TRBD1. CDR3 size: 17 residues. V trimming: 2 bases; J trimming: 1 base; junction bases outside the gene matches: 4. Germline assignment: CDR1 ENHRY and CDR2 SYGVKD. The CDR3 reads CAISERTGRSGANVLTF. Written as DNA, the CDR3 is TGTGCCATCAGTGAGAGGACAGGGAGGTCTGGGGCCAACGTCCTGACTTTC.

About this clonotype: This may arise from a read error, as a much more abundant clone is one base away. CDR3 DNA: TGTGCCAGTAGTCCCCGACAGGAAAGGAATGAAAAACTGTTTTTT. Translation: CASSPRQERNEKLFF. The chain is built from TRBV19 and TRBJ1-4; D is possibly TRBD1 (6 bases). CDR3 size: 15 residues. V lost 5 bases to trimming and J lost 5 bases, with 15 bases between them. The germline CDR1 and CDR2 sequences are LNHDA and SQIVND (reference sequence).

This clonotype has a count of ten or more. CDR3 in amino acids: CASSDSGEQYF. CDR3 sequence (DNA): TGTGCCAGCAGCGACTCAGGCGAGCAGTACTTC. V and J are TRBV7-3 and TRBJ2-7; no reliable D call. CDR1 and CDR2 from the germline V gene are SGHTA and FQGTGA. The CDR3 spans 11 residues. Trimming cost V 5 bases and J 6 bases, with 8 bases left between them.

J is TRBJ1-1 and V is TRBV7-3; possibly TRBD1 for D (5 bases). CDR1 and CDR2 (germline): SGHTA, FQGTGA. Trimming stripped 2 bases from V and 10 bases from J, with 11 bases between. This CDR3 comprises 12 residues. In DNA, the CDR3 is TGTGCCAGCAGCTTAGGCGGGGCTCCAGCTTTCTTT. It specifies CASSLGGAPAFF.

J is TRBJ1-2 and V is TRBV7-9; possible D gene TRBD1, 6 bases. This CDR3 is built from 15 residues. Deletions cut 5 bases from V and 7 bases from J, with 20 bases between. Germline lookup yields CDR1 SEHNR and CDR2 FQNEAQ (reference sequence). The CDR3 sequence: CASSPSRTVYFGYTF. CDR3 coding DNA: TGTGCCAGCAGCCCCAGCCGGACAGTCTACTTTGGCTACACCTTC.